The 2 T cell receptor beta chains in this list originate from one sample, sequenced in a study of T cells expressing NK-cell markers. Using the 5' RACE reads, TCRdb records one entry per CDR3 protein without DNA. With 550,000 to 600,000 distinct CDR3 sequences in the sample, the ten largest clones hold less than 4.5%. The specimen was blood T cells: a sorted CD56 or NKG2C T cell subset, CD4+ or CD8+ T cells, or bulk PBMC T cells (not recorded which). The receptors originated from a man between 18 and 35 years old in good health.

The CDR3: CASSGSGTYYIDSNQPQHF. V is TRBV21-1 and J is TRBJ1-5; lacking DNA, the TRBD1 call made by TCRdb goes unchecked. TRBV21-1 is tagged as a pseudogene. The CDR3 is made up of 19 amino acids.

CDR3 protein: CASSSGQGPTTSGTYNEQFF. This chain links TRBV5-1 with TRBJ2-1; absent DNA, TCRdb's TRBD2 call cannot be checked. The length of the CDR3 is 20 residues. Germline V gives CDR1 SGHRS, CDR2 YFSETQ. Full variable domain (missing parts from reference TRBV5-1 and TRBJ2-1): KAGVTQTPRYLIKTRGQQVTLSCSPISGHRSVSWYQQTPGQGLQFLFEYFSETQRNKGNFPGRFSGRQFSNSRSEMNVSTLELGDSALYLCASSSGQGPTTSGTYNEQFFGPGTRLTVL.